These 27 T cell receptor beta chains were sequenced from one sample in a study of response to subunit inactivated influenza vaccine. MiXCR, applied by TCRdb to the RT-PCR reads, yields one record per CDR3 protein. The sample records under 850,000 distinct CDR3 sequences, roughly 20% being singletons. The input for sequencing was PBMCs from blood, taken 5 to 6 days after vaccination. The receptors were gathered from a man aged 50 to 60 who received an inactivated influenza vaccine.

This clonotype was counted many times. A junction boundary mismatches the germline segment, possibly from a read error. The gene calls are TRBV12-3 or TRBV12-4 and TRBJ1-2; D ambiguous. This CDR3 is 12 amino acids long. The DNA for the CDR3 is TGTGCCAGCAGTTTCTCTAATTATGGCTACACCTTC. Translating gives CASSFSNYGYTF.

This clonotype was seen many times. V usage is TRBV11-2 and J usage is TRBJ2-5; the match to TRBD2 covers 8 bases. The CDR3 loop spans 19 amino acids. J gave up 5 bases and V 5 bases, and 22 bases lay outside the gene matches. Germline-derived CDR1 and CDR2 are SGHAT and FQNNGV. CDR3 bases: TGTGCCAGCAGCCCCAAGGCCCCCCTTAGAACGGGGGGGCATGAGACCCAGTACTTC. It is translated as CASSPKAPLRTGGHETQYF.

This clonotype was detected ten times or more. This chain's CDR3 is CASSEGVAEFLGETQYF. CDR3 sequence (DNA): TGTGCCAGCAGCGAAGGGGTAGCGGAGTTCCTAGGGGAGACCCAGTACTTC. The chain uses TRBV9 and TRBJ2-5; D possibly corresponds to TRBD2 (6 bases). This CDR3 contains 17 residues. V was pared by 3 bases and J by 5 bases, with 23 bases between. The germline gives CDR1 SGDLS, CDR2 YYNGEE.

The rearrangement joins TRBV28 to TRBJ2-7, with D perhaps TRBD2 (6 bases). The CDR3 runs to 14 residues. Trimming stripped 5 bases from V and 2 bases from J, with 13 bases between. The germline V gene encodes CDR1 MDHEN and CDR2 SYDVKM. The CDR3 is CASSPRETAYEQYF. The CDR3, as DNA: TGTGCCAGCAGTCCACGGGAGACGGCCTACGAGCAGTACTTC.

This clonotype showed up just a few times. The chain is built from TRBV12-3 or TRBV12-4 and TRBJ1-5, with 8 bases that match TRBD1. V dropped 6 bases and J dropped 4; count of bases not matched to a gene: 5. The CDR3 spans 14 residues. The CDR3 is CASSRQGPNQPQHF. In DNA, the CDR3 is TGTGCCAGCAGCCGACAGGGGCCTAATCAGCCCCAGCATTTT.

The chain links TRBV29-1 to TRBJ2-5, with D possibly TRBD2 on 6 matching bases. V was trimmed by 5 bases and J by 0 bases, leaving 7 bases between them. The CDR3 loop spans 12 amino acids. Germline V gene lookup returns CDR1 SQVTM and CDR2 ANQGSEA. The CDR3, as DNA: TGCAGCGTTCCGGGGGACCAAGAGACCCAGTACTTC. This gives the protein CSVPGDQETQYF.

The CDR3 sequence is CASSHQTSGKDYEQYF. The CDR3 region has the DNA TGTGCCAGCAGTCATCAGACTAGCGGGAAAGACTACGAGCAGTACTTC. The chain employs TRBV12-3 or TRBV12-4 and TRBJ2-7; the match to TRBD2 covers 11 bases. CDR3 length: 16 amino acids. V was clipped by 5 bases and J by 3 bases; unmatched bases: 9.

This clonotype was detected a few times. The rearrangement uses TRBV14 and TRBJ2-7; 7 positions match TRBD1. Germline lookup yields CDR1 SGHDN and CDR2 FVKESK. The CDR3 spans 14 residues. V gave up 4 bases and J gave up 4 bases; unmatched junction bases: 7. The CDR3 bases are TGTGCCAGCAGCCCATTGCACAGGGGTTACGAGCAGTACTTC. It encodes CASSPLHRGYEQYF.

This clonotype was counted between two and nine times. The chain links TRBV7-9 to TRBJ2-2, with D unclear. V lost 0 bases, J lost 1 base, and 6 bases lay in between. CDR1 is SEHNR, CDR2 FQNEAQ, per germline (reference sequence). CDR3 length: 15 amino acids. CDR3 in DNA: TGTGCCAGCAGCTTAGCAAACCGGAACACCGGGGAGCTGTTTTTT. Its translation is CASSLANRNTGELFF.

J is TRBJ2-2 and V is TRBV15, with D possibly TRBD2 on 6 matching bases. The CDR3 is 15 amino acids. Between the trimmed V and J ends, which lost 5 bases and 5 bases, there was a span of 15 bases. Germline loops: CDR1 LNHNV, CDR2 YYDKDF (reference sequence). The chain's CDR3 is CATSVDLGGTGELFF. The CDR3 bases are TGTGCCACCAGCGTGGACCTAGGAGGGACCGGGGAGCTGTTTTTT.

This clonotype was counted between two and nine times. This CDR3 reads CASSFNGGRNQPQHF. CDR3 coding DNA: TGTGCCAGCAGTTTTAACGGGGGACGCAATCAGCCCCAGCATTTT. The chain uses TRBV12-3 or TRBV12-4 and TRBJ1-5, with a possible D match to TRBD1 (5 bases). The CDR3 length is 15 residues. Trimming removed 3 bases from V and 2 bases from J, with 11 bases in between.

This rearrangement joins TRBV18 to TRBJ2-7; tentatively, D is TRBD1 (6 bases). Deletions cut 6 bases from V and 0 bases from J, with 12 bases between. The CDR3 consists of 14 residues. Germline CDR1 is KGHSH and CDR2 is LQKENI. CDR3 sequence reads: CASSKKTGSYEQYF. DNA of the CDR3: TGTGCCAGCTCGAAGAAGACAGGCTCCTACGAGCAGTACTTC.

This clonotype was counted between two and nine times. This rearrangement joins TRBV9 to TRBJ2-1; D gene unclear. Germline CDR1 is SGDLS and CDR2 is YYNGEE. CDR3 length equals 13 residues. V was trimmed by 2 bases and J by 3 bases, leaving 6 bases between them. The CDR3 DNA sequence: TGTGCCAGCAGCGTCTCCAACTACAATGAGCAGTTCTTC. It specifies CASSVSNYNEQFF.

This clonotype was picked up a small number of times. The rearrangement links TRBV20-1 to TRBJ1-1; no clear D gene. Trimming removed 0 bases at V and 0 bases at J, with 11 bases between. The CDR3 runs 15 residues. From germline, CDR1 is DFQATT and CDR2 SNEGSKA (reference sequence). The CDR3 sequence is CSARDRKRMNTEAFF. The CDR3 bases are TGCAGTGCTAGAGATAGAAAGAGAATGAACACTGAAGCTTTCTTT.

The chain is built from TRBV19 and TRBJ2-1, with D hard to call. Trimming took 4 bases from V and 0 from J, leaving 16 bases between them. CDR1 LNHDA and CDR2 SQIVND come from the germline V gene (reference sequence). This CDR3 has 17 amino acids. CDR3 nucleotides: TGTGCCAGTAGTACCTACACTTCGCCCACCTCCTACAATGAGCAGTTCTTC. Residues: CASSTYTSPTSYNEQFF.

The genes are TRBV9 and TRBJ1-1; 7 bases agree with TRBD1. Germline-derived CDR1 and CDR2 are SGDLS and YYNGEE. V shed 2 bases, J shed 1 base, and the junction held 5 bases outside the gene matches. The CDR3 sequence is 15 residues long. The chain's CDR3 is CASSVTDRANTEAFF. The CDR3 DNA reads TGTGCCAGCAGCGTTACCGACAGGGCGAACACTGAAGCTTTCTTT.

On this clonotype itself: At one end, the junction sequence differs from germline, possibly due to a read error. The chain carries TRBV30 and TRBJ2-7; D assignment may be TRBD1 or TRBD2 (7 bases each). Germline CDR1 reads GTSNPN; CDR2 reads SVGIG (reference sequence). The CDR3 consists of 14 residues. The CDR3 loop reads CAGRGTAPSYEQYF. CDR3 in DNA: TGTGCCGGGAGGGGGACAGCCCCATCCTACGAGCAGTACTTC.

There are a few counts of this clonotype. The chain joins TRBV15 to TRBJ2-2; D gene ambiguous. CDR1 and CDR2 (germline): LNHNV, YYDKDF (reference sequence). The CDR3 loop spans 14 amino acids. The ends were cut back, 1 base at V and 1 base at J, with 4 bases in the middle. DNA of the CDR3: TGTGCCACCAGCAGAGTGCTGAACACCGGGGAGCTGTTTTTT. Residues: CATSRVLNTGELFF.

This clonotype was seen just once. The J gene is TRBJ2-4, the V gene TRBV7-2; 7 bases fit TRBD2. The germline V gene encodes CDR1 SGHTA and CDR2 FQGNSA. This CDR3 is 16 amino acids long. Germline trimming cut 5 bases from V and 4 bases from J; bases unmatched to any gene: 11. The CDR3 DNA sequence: TGTGCCAGCAGCCAAGCGCCGGGACTACTGAAAAACATTCAGTACTTC. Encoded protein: CASSQAPGLLKNIQYF.

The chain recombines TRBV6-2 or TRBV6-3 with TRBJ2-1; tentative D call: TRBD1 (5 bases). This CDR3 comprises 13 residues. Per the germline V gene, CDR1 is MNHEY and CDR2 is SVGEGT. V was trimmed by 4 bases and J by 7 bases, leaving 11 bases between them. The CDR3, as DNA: TGTGCCAGCAGTTGGGTCAGGGCGAATGAGCAGTTCTTC. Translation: CASSWVRANEQFF.

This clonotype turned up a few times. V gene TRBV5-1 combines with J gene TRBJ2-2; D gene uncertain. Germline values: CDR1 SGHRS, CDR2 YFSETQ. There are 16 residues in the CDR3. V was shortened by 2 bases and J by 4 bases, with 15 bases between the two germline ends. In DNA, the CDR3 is TGCGCCAGCAGCTTTTCGCGGTCGCCTGGCACCGGGGAGCTGTTTTTT. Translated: CASSFSRSPGTGELFF.

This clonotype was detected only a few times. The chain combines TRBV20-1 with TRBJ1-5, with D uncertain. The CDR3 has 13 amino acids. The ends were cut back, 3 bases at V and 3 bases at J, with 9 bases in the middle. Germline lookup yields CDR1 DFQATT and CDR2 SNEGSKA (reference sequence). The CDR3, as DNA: TGCAGTGCTAGGTCCGACCTCAATCAGCCCCAGCATTTT. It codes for CSARSDLNQPQHF.

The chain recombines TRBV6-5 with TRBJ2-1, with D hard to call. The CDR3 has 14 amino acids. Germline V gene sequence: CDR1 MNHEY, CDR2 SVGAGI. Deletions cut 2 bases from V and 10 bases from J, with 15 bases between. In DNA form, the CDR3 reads TGTGCCAGCAGTTACGGTCCCCGGCACGGGGAGCAGTTCTTC. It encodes CASSYGPRHGEQFF.

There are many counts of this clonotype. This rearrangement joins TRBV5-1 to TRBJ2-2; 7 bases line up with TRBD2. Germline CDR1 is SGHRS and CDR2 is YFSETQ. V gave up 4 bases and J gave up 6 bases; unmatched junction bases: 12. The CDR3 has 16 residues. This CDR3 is CASSGSGPPSAGELFF. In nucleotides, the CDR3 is TGCGCCAGCAGCGGTAGCGGGCCTCCCAGCGCCGGGGAGCTGTTTTTT.

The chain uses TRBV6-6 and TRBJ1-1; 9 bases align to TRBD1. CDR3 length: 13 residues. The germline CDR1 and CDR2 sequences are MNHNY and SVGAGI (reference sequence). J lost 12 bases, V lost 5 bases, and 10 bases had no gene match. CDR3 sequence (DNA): TGTGCCAGCAGTCCTACCAGGACAGGGGAACCTTTCTTT. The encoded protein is CASSPTRTGEPFF.

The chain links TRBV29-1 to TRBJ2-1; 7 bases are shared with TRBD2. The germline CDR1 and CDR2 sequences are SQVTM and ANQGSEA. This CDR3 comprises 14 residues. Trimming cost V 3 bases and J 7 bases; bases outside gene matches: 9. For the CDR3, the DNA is TGCAGCGTTGATAGGTTAGCGGGTGCGAATGAGCAGTTCTTC. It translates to CSVDRLAGANEQFF.

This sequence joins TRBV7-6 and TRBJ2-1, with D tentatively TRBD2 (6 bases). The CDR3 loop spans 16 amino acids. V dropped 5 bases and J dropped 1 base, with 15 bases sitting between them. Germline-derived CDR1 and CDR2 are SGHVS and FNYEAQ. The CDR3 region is CASSVRGEESYNEQFF. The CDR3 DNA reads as TGTGCCAGCAGCGTCCGCGGGGAAGAATCCTACAATGAGCAGTTCTTC.